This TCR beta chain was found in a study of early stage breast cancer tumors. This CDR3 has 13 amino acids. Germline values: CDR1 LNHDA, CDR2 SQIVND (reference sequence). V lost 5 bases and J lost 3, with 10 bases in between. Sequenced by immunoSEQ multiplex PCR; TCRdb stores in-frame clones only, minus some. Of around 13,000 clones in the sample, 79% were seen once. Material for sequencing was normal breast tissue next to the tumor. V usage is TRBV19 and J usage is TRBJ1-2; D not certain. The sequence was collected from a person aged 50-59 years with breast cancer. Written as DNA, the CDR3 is TGTGCCAGTAGTGCCGGGTTTGACTATGGCTACACCTTC. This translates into CASSAGFDYGYTF.